This is a list of T cell receptor beta chains from one sample in a study of shared clonotypes between healthy human individuals. Clones were sequenced by immunoSEQ multiplex PCR, and TCRdb holds only the in-frame ones, with some missing. This sample carries about 2,100,000 clones, 85% to 95% of them seen once, and the ten largest clones take about 1.8%. The sample taken for sequencing was naive CD8+ T cells from PBMCs. These receptors all stem from a man aged 18 to 29 in good health. Some clones in this sample may be carry-over from other donors' samples. CDR3s include the opening cysteine and the closing phenylalanine or tryptophan. The D gene is left open where the match is weak. A clone size is listed for some rows: how often the clone was seen (once, few, many), or a class if it is expanded.

clone_size	v_call	j_call	d_call	cdr3_aa	cdr3_nt
NA	TRBV27	TRBJ2-5	NA	CASSLILQETQYF	TGTGCCAGCAGTTTAATCCTCCAAGAGACCCAGTACTTC
NA	TRBV6-6	TRBJ1-1	NA	CASSYFAEAFF	TGTGCCAGCAGTTACTTTGCTGAAGCTTTCTTT
NA	TRBV9	TRBJ1-4	NA	CASSVDVNQEKLFF	TGTGCCAGCAGCGTGGACGTGAATCAGGAAAAACTGTTTTTT
NA	TRBV30	TRBJ1-2	NA	CAWSVLSGGYTF	TGTGCCTGGAGTGTACTCAGTGGCGGCTACACCTTC
once	TRBV27	TRBJ2-1	NA	CASSAPGGGNEQFF	TGTGCCAGCAGTGCACCCGGAGGGGGCAATGAGCAGTTCTTC
once	TRBV27	TRBJ2-7	NA	CASSQGPSYEQYF	TGTGCCAGCAGTCAAGGACCGTCCTACGAGCAGTACTTC
NA	TRBV5-8	TRBJ2-5	TRBD2	CASSLRTSGSRETQYF	TGTGCCAGCAGCCTTAGGACTAGCGGGAGTCGGGAGACCCAGTACTTC
NA	TRBV7-3	TRBJ1-1	NA	CASSPLQGTEAFF	TGTGCCAGCAGCCCTCTGCAGGGAACTGAAGCTTTCTTT
NA	TRBV28	TRBJ2-7	NA	CASRKGYF	TGTGCCAGCAGGAAAGGGTACTTC
NA	TRBV19	TRBJ1-2	NA	CASTPGGFGYGYTF	TGTGCCAGTACCCCCGGTGGTTTCGGCTATGGCTACACCTTC
NA	TRBV27	TRBJ2-2	NA	CASSFQGSPANTGELFF	TGTGCCAGCAGTTTTCAGGGCTCCCCGGCGAACACCGGGGAGCTGTTTTTT
NA	TRBV19	TRBJ1-2	NA	CATRGRNYGYTF	TGTGCCACCCGGGGCCGGAACTATGGCTACACCTTC
NA	TRBV19	TRBJ1-5	NA	CASSAFNQPQHF	TGTGCCAGTAGTGCCTTCAATCAGCCCCAGCATTTT
NA	TRBV19	TRBJ1-5	TRBD1	CASSRVPDRENQPQHF	TGTGCCAGTAGTAGGGTACCGGACAGGGAAAATCAGCCCCAGCATTTT
NA	TRBV27	TRBJ1-2	NA	CASSSKTGSGHGYTF	TGTGCCAGCAGTTCAAAGACAGGTAGCGGCCATGGCTACACCTTC
NA	TRBV9	TRBJ2-1	NA	CASSPVSRIRSYNEQFF	TGTGCCAGCAGCCCCGTTTCGAGGATAAGATCCTACAATGAGCAGTTCTTC
NA	TRBV5-1	TRBJ2-1	NA	CASRLGERNNEQFF	TGCGCCAGCAGGCTAGGGGAGCGGAACAATGAGCAGTTCTTC
NA	TRBV7-2	TRBJ2-5	TRBD1	CASSLGNRGSETQYF	TGTGCCAGCAGCTTAGGGAACAGGGGCAGCGAGACCCAGTACTTC
NA	TRBV15	TRBJ2-5	TRBD1	CATSRGDRRQETQYF	TGTGCCACCAGCAGAGGGGACAGGAGACAAGAGACCCAGTACTTC
once	TRBV4-1	TRBJ2-1	NA	CASSPAVAAGYNEQFF	TGCGCCAGCAGCCCAGCGGTCGCGGCTGGGTACAATGAGCAGTTCTTC